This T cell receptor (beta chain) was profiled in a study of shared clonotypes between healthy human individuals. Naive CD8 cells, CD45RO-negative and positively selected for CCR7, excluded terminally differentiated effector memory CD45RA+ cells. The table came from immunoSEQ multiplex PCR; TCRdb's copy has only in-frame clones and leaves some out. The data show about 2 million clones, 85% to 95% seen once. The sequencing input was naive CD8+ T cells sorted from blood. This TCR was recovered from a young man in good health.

CDR3 sequence: CASSLVGQETQYF. As DNA, the CDR3 is TGCGCCAGCAGCTTGGTGGGTCAAGAGACCCAGTACTTC. The J gene is TRBJ2-5, the V gene TRBV5-1; no clear D gene. Germline CDR1 and CDR2: SGHRS and YFSETQ. The CDR3 sequence is 13 residues long. Trimming stripped 0 bases from V and 2 bases from J, with 5 bases between. The full variable domain, with the rest looked up from reference TRBV5-1 and TRBJ2-5, is KAGVTQTPRYLIKTRGQQVTLSCSPISGHRSVSWYQQTPGQGLQFLFEYFSETQRNKGNFPGRFSGRQFSNSRSEMNVSTLELGDSALYLCASSLVGQETQYFGPGTRLLVL.